This T cell receptor (beta chain) was observed in a study of beta chain features in type 1 diabetes. Germline V CDR1 and CDR2: SGHDN, FVKESK. V was cut by 0 bases and J by 5 bases, with 19 bases left in between. The CDR3 has 17 residues. This clone was found many times. The entirety of the isolated RNA underwent reverse transcription, so expressed TCRB transcripts were sequenced. Sequencing used immunoSEQ multiplex PCR; TCRdb keeps in-frame clones, though not all of them. The sample consists of 300,000 to 350,000 clones, less than 9.5% of them appearing once. This sequence originates from a woman between 18 and 29 years old in good health. The source material was central memory CD4+ T cells from blood. The chain joins TRBV14 to TRBJ2-5, with D tentatively TRBD2 (5 bases). Written as DNA, the CDR3 is TGTGCCAGCAGCCAAGATGTGACAACCCTCGGGGAGGAGACCCAGTACTTC. It translates to CASSQDVTTLGEETQYF. Supplemented by reference TRBV14 and TRBJ2-5, the full variable domain reads EAGVTQFPSHSVIEKGQTVTLRCDPISGHDNLYWYRRVMGKEIKFLLHFVKESKQDESGMPNNRFLAERTGGTYSTLKVQPAELEDSGVYFCASSQDVTTLGEETQYFGPGTRLLVL.